The rows below give T cell receptor beta chains drawn from one sample of a study of monozygotic twins with cystic fibrosis. Profiling relied on immunoSEQ multiplex PCR, and the TCRdb table lists in-frame clones only, not all of them. The sample has under 40,000 clones, roughly 97% seen once. The material sequenced was blood. The source is a girl aged 2 to 9 with cystic fibrosis. CDR3s include the opening cysteine and the closing phenylalanine or tryptophan. The D gene is left open where the match is weak. Rows give clone size only sometimes, using once, few, many, or a class for an expanded clone.

j_call,v_call,clone_size,d_call,cdr3_aa,cdr3_nt
TRBJ2-7,TRBV4-1,.,TRBD2,CASSQEGGSYYEQYF,TGCGCCAGCAGCCAAGAGGGGGGGTCCTACTACGAGCAGTACTTC
TRBJ2-3,TRBV5-4,.,TRBD2,CASSLGLAGASDTQYF,TGTGCCAGCAGCTTGGGGCTAGCGGGAGCTTCAGATACGCAGTATTTT
TRBJ2-2,TRBV4-2,.,TRBD2,CASSQDLRAGVTGELFF,TGTGCCAGCAGCCAAGATCTGCGAGCGGGAGTTACCGGGGAGCTGTTTTTT
TRBJ2-3,TRBV19,.,.,CASSIGDTQYF,TGTGCCAGTAGTATTGGAGATACGCAGTATTTT
TRBJ2-5,TRBV4-2,.,.,CASSPRSSGGAETQYF,TGTGCCAGCAGCCCCCGGTCCTCCGGGGGCGCGGAGACCCAGTACTTC
TRBJ2-7,TRBV29-1,.,TRBD1,CSVGRQGAVYEQYF,TGCAGCGTCGGAAGACAGGGGGCGGTTTACGAGCAGTACTTC
TRBJ2-5,TRBV29-1,few,.,CSATGGTQYF,TGCAGCGCCACGGGTGGGACCCAGTACTTC
TRBJ1-5,TRBV12-5,.,.,CASGPPGHSNQPQHF,TGTGCTAGTGGTCCGCCGGGACATAGCAATCAGCCCCAGCATTTT
TRBJ1-4,TRBV9,.,.,CASSPWGGAGTNEKLFF,TGTGCCAGCAGCCCCTGGGGGGGGGCGGGAACTAATGAAAAACTGTTTTTT
TRBJ1-2,TRBV5-1,.,.,CASSEMTENYGYTF,TGCGCCAGCAGCGAGATGACGGAGAACTATGGCTACACCTTC
TRBJ2-7,TRBV27,.,TRBD1,CASSPTGTGGFYEQYF,TGTGCCAGCAGTCCTACTGGGACAGGGGGTTTCTACGAGCAGTACTTC
TRBJ2-3,TRBV14,.,TRBD1,CASSHRTGADTQYF,TGTGCCAGCAGCCACCGGACAGGGGCAGATACGCAGTATTTT
TRBJ1-2,TRBV27,.,TRBD1,CASSLFGRDSTPYGYTF,TGTGCCAGCAGTTTATTTGGGCGGGACAGCACTCCATATGGCTACACCTTC
TRBJ2-3,TRBV7-3,.,.,CASSLKLRLLTTDTQYF,TGTGCCAGCAGCTTAAAATTGCGCCTACTTACCACAGATACGCAGTATTTT
TRBJ2-3,TRBV9,.,TRBD1,CASSARQGADTQYF,TGTGCCAGCAGCGCAAGACAGGGGGCAGATACGCAGTATTTT
TRBJ1-1,TRBV30,.,.,CAWRPTLNTEAFF,TGTGCCTGGAGACCCACCCTGAACACTGAAGCTTTCTTT
TRBJ2-1,TRBV19,.,TRBD1,CASSLLPPGQGRNEQFF,TGTGCCAGTAGTTTATTACCGCCGGGACAGGGGCGAAATGAGCAGTTCTTC
TRBJ1-1,TRBV28,.,.,CASRTITGVGRTEAFF,TGTGCCAGCAGGACCATTACTGGGGTGGGGCGAACTGAAGCTTTCTTT
TRBJ2-1,TRBV4-1,.,TRBD2,CASSQGISGRRNEQFF,TGCGCCAGCAGCCAAGGTATTAGCGGGAGGCGGAATGAGCAGTTCTTC
TRBJ1-1,TRBV6-5,.,.,CASSSGRETEAFF,TGTGCCAGCAGTTCGGGACGGGAAACTGAAGCTTTCTTT
TRBJ2-7,TRBV25-1,.,TRBD1,CARLNRGDSSEQYF,TGTGCCAGATTGAACAGGGGGGATTCCTCGGAGCAGTACTTC
TRBJ2-1,TRBV9,.,TRBD2,CASSVEGGSSYNEQFF,TGTGCCAGCAGCGTAGAGGGCGGGAGCTCCTACAATGAGCAGTTCTTC
TRBJ2-2,TRBV10-3,once,TRBD1,CAISDLQGAGTGELFF,TGTGCCATCAGTGACCTACAGGGGGCGGGCACCGGGGAGCTGTTTTTT
TRBJ2-2,TRBV7-2,.,.,CASSLRRDVAGELFF,TGTGCCAGCAGCTTAAGGCGGGATGTTGCCGGGGAGCTGTTTTTT
TRBJ2-7,TRBV25-1,.,.,CASSEFLADGQYF,TGTGCCAGCAGTGAATTCCTGGCTGACGGGCAGTACTTC
TRBJ1-2,TRBV6-6,.,.,CASKDTLKSDGYTF,TGTGCCAGCAAGGACACCCTAAAATCCGATGGCTACACCTTC
TRBJ2-7,TRBV30,.,.,CAWSEASSYEQYF,TGTGCCTGGAGTGAGGCTAGTTCGTACGAGCAGTACTTC
TRBJ2-7,TRBV14,.,TRBD2,CASSQGLGLLYEQYF,TGTGCCAGCAGCCAAGGACTGGGACTACTCTACGAGCAGTACTTC
TRBJ2-7,TRBV5-1,.,TRBD1,CASSLGDRGEQYF,TGCGCCAGCAGCTTAGGGGACAGAGGCGAGCAGTACTTC
TRBJ2-1,TRBV6-1,.,TRBD2,CASSPLAGGYNEQFF,TGTGCCAGCAGCCCACTAGCGGGAGGGTACAATGAGCAGTTCTTC
TRBJ2-3,TRBV5-1,.,TRBD2,CASSQLAEFTDTQYF,TGCGCCAGCAGCCAACTAGCGGAGTTCACAGATACGCAGTATTTT
TRBJ1-2,TRBV7-6,.,.,CASSLGGSEGLIYGYTF,TGTGCCAGCAGCTTAGGTGGGAGTGAGGGTCTGATCTATGGCTACACCTTC
TRBJ1-2,TRBV5-5,.,.,CASSTRTVGYTF,TGTGCCAGCAGCACGAGGACAGTAGGCTACACCTTC
TRBJ2-7,TRBV20-1,.,.,CSASPRSEQYF,TGCAGTGCTAGCCCTCGTAGTGAGCAGTACTTC
TRBJ2-7,TRBV7-8,once,.,CASSLAREQYF,TGTGCCAGCAGCTTAGCCCGCGAGCAGTACTTC
TRBJ2-2,TRBV2,.,.,CASSDRSGYTGELFF,TGTGCCAGCAGTGACCGGTCAGGGTATACCGGGGAGCTGTTTTTT
TRBJ2-1,TRBV5-1,.,.,CASSLSDTYNEQFF,TGCGCCAGCAGCCTTAGCGATACCTACAATGAGCAGTTCTTC
TRBJ2-5,TRBV11-2,once,.,CASSLGETQYF,TGTGCCAGCAGCTTAGGAGAGACCCAGTACTTC
TRBJ1-1,TRBV19,.,.,CASSLGDEAFF,TGTGCCAGTAGTTTGGGCGATGAAGCTTTCTTT
TRBJ2-7,TRBV15,once,TRBD2,CATWTSGMGEQYF,TGTGCCACCTGGACTAGCGGGATGGGCGAGCAGTACTTC
TRBJ1-6,TRBV27,.,.,CASRLAGGNNSPLHF,TGTGCCAGCAGGCTGGCGGGAGGGAATAATTCACCCCTCCACTTT
TRBJ2-4,TRBV29-1,once,.,CSVGPVENIQYF,TGCAGCGTCGGACCCGTTGAAAACATTCAGTACTTC
TRBJ2-3,TRBV7-6,.,TRBD2,CASSRTQAGVSQYF,TGTGCCAGCAGCCGGACACAAGCGGGGGTATCGCAGTATTTT
TRBJ2-2,TRBV7-9,.,.,CASSLTGNTGELFF,TGTGCCAGCAGCTTAACCGGGAACACCGGGGAGCTGTTTTTT
TRBJ1-1,TRBV4-1,.,TRBD1,CASSQGTGVGTEAFF,TGCGCCAGCAGCCAAGGTACAGGGGTGGGAACTGAAGCTTTCTTT
TRBJ2-2,TRBV28,.,TRBD2,CASSFIAGGTGELFF,TGTGCCAGCAGTTTCATAGCGGGAGGAACCGGGGAGCTGTTTTTT